This T cell receptor (beta chain) was obtained from a study of blood T cells in healthy people across ages. This clonotype showed up just a few times. The length of the CDR3 is 16 residues. V was clipped by 0 bases and J by 2 bases; unmatched bases: 5. In germline, CDR1 is SGHRS, CDR2 YFSETQ. For the second PCR, which ran for about 6 to 11 cycles, a sample-barcoded 5' primer and a J-beta primer mix were used. MiXCR, applied by TCRdb to the 5' RACE reads, yields one record per CDR3 protein. The sample consists of 550,000 to 800,000 distinct CDR3 sequences, about a third of them appearing once. The source material was blood. The chain joins TRBV5-1 to TRBJ2-7; 10 bases are a match to TRBD2. The receptor was derived from a woman aged 80 or over in good health. The CDR3 protein is CASSLVASGSAYEQYF. In DNA form, the CDR3 reads TGCGCCAGCAGCTTGGTAGCTAGCGGGAGCGCCTACGAGCAGTACTTC.